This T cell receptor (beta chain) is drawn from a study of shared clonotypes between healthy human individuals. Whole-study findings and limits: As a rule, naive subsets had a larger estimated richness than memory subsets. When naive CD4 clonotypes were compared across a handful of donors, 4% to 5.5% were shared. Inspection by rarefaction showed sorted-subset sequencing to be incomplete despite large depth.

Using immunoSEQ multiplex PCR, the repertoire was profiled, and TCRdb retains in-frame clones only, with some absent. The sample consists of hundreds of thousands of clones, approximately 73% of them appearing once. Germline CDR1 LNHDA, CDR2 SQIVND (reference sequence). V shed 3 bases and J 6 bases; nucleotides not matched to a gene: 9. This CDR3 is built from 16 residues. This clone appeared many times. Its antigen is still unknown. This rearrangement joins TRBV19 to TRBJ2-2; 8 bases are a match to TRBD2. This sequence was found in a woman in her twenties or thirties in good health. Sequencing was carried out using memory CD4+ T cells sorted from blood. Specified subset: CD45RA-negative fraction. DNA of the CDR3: TGTGCCAGTAGTATCTTTCAGCGGGAGTGGTCCGGGGAGCTGTTTTTT. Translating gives CASSIFQREWSGELFF. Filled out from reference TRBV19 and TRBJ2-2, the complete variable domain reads DGGITQSPKYLFRKEGQNVTLSCEQNLNHDAMYWYRQDPGQGLRLIYYSQIVNDFQKGDIAEGYSVSREKKESFPLTVTSAQKNPTAFYLCASSIFQREWSGELFFGEGSRLTVL.